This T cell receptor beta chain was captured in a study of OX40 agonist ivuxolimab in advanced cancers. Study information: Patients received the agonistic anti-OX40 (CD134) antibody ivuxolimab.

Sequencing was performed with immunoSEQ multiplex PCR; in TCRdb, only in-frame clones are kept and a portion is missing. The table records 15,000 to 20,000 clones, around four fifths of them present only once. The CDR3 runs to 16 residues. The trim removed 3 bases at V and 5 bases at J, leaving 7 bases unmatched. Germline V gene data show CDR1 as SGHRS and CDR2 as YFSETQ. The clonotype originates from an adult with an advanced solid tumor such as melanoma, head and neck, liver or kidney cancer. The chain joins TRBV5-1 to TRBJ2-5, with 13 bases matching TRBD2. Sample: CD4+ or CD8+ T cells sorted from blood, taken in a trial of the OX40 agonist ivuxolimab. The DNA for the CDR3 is TGCGCCAGCAGCTCAGGACTAGCGGGAGTGGTGGAGACCCAGTACTTC. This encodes CASSSGLAGVVETQYF.